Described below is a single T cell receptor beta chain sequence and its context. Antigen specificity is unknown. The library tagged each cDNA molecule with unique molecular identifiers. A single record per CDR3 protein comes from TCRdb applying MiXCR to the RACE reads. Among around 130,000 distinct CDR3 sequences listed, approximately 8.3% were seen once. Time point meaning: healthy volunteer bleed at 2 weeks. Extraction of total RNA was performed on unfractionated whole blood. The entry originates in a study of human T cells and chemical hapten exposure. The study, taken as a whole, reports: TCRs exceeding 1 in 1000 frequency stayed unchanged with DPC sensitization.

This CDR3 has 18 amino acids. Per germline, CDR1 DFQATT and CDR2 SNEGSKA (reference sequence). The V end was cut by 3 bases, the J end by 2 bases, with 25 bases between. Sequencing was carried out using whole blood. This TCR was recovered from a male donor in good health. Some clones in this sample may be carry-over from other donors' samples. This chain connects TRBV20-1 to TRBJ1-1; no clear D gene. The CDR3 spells CSARVFPPLGSGNTEAFF. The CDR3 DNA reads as TGCAGTGCTAGGGTATTCCCCCCATTGGGCAGTGGAAACACTGAAGCTTTCTTT.